This T cell receptor (beta chain) was sequenced for a study of CD8+ T cells in alopecia areata. RNA was isolated and reverse transcribed to cDNA, the sequencing template. Sequencing was performed with immunoSEQ multiplex PCR; in TCRdb, only in-frame clones are kept and a portion is missing. The sample gives around 160,000 clones, around 59% of which show up once; approximately 15% is in the top ten. Treatment here: oral pan-JAK inhibitor, 5-10 mg twice daily. Germline V gene sequence: CDR1 MNHEY, CDR2 SVGAGI. V lost 8 bases to trimming and J lost 11 bases; unmatched junction nucleotides: 14. CDR3 size: 13 residues.

The V call is TRBV6-5, the J call TRBJ1-1, with TRBD1 identical over 7 bases. Sequenced here: CD4+ T cells sorted from blood, sampled at week 24, from a patient treated with tofacitinib. The receptor's source is a human donor with alopecia areata. The CDR3 sequence: CASSPTEGARAFF. The CDR3 bases are TGTGCCAGCTCCCCAACTGAGGGGGCGCGGGCTTTCTTT.